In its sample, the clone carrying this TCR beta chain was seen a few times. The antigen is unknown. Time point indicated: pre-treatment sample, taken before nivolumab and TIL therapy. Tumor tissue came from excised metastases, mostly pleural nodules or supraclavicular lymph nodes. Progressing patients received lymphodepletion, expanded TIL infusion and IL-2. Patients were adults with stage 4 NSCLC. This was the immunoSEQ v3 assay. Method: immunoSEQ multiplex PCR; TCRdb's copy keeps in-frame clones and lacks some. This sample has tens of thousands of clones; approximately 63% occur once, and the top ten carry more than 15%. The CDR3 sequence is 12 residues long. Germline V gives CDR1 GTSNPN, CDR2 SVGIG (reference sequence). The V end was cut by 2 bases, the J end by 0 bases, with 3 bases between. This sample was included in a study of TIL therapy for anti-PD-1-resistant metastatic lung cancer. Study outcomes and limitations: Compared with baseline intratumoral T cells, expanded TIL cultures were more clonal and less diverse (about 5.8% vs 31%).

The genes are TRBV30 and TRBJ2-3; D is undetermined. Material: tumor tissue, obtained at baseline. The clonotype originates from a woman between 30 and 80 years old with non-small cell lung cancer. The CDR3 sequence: CAWSLSTDTQYF. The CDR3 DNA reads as TGTGCCTGGAGTCTAAGCACAGATACGCAGTATTTT.